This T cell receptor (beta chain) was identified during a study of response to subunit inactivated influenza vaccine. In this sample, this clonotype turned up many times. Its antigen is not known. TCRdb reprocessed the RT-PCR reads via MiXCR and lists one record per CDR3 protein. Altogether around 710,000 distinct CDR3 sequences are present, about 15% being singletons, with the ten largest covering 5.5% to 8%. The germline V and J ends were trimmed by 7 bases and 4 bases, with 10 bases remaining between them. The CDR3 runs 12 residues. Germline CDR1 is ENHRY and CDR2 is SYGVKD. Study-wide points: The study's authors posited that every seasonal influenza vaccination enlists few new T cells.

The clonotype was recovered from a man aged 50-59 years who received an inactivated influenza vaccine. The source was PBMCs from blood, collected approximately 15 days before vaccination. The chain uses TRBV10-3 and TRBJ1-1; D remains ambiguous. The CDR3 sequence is CAITDRSTEAFF. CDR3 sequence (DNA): TGTGCCATCACAGATAGGAGCACTGAAGCTTTCTTT.